Sequencing of this TCR beta chain was carried out in a study of shared clonotypes between healthy human individuals. Broader study findings: Inspection by rarefaction showed sorted-subset sequencing to be incomplete despite large depth. Generation probabilities of non-shared clonotypes were lower (relative to those shared by all four donors).

The CDR3 totals 14 residues. After removal of 7 bases from V and 1 base from J, the junction contained 6 bases not matched to a gene. Per the germline V gene, CDR1 is SNHLY and CDR2 is FYNNEI. Naive CD8 isolation took CD45RO-negative cells positively selected for CCR7 and excluded terminally differentiated effector memory CD45RA+ cells. Each of the donors was a healthy adult who was HIV-negative and had not had a recent acute infection or vaccination. This clone has a single count. Its antigen is still unknown. Sequenced by immunoSEQ multiplex PCR; TCRdb stores in-frame clones only, minus some. In the table there are some 2,000,000 clones, just under 95% of which are singletons.

The TCR sequence derives from a man aged 18 to 29 in good health. The sequencing input was naive CD8+ T cells sorted from blood. This chain links TRBV2 with TRBJ1-2; 7 bases fit TRBD1. CDR3 loop: CASKRDSFNYGYTF. The DNA of the CDR3 is TGTGCCAGCAAAAGGGACAGTTTTAACTATGGCTACACCTTC.